This TCR beta chain was recorded in a study of regulatory T cells in long-lasting Graves disease. The CDR3 loop spans 15 amino acids. Germline V lookup: CDR1 SNHLY, CDR2 FYNNEI. Deletions cut 4 bases from V and 1 base from J, with 13 bases between. TCR beta libraries were built with iRepertoire HTBI primers and Arm-PCR of CDR3 regions. TCRdb re-called the multiplex PCR reads with MiXCR, one entry per CDR3 protein. There are 440,000 or so distinct CDR3 sequences in the sample; more than 12% occur only once, and 16% lies in the top ten. Specified time point: newly diagnosed GD, antithyroid drugs for less than 3 months. After RNA was extracted from PBMCs, the TCR library was made from it. Many counts were recorded for this clonotype. The same data also went into a second study, on T cells in Graves' hyperthyroidism and ophthalmopathy.

The chain is built from TRBV2 and TRBJ2-5, with unresolved D. This material consisted of peripheral blood mononuclear cells (PBMCs), taken at new diagnosis, from a patient treated with antithyroid drugs. The receptor was isolated from a woman aged 25 to 39 with Graves disease. The CDR3 spells CASSARLAAQETQYF. CDR3 bases: TGTGCCAGCAGTGCAAGGTTGGCAGCCCAAGAGACCCAGTACTTC. The entire variable domain, with the rest obtained from reference TRBV2 and TRBJ2-5, is as follows: EPEVTQTPSHQVTQMGQEVILRCVPISNHLYFYWYRQILGQKVEFLVSFYNNEISEKSEIFDDQFSVERPDGSNFTLKIRSTKLEDSAMYFCASSARLAAQETQYFGPGTRLLVL.